One sample yielded the 32 T cell receptor beta chains listed below, sequenced in a study of metastatic and nonmetastatic thyroid tumors (dated by TCRdb to 2020 to 2022). None of the patients had been given any treatment before thyroid surgery. Preparation of the library involved PCR. This sample was sequenced with an Illumina HiSeq 4000. The public reads were reprocessed in TCRdb via fastp at Q25 and MiXCR, keeping in-frame beta chains. For this sample there are tens of thousands of clones; roughly 18% appear just once. Clones ranked in the top ten supply roughly 2.7% of the sample. Sequencing was performed on adjacent normal tissue. The source is a male donor with papillary thyroid cancer or a benign thyroid nodule (not recorded which). Some clones in this sample may be carry-over from other donors' samples.

In its sample, this clone was seen once. This may come from a read error, since a much larger clone is one base off. This specimen includes other DNA sequences encoding the same CDR3. The V call is TRBV7-2, the J call TRBJ2-7; D is unresolved. Germline CDR1 SGHTA, CDR2 FQGNSA. There are 14 residues in the CDR3. In nucleotides, the CDR3 is TGTGCCAGCAGCCGACCTTCCTCTTCCTCCGAGCAGTACTTC. It encodes CASSRPSSSSEQYF.

In its sample, this clone ranks as medium-sized (0.01 to 0.1%). The chain employs TRBV12-3 or TRBV12-4 and TRBJ2-1; no firm D call. The ends were cut back, 3 bases at V and 5 bases at J, with 5 bases in the middle. There are 12 residues in the CDR3. The CDR3 DNA reads as TGTGCCAGCAGTTTGGTGAACAATGAGCAGTTCTTC. Its translation: CASSLVNNEQFF.

This clone was seen many times. This same CDR3 is encoded by further DNA sequences in the sample. The CDR3 DNA sequence: TGCAGTGCTACGTCGGTTCGGGACCGGGGGCGAGAGACCCAGTACTTC. Protein sequence: CSATSVRDRGRETQYF. This chain connects TRBV20-1 to TRBJ2-5; tentatively, D is TRBD1 or TRBD2 (6 bases each). The V end lost 4 bases, the J end lost 4 bases, and 22 bases lay between the germline ends. The CDR3 length is 16 residues. CDR1 and CDR2 (germline): DFQATT, SNEGSKA (reference sequence).

The chain recombines TRBV18 with TRBJ2-5; 10 bases map to TRBD1. The CDR3 has 16 amino acids. Germline assignment: CDR1 KGHSH and CDR2 LQKENI. Losses at the gene ends were 6 bases for V and 1 base for J; bases not matched to a gene: 8. CDR3 sequence: CASSYGTGVSQETQYF. The CDR3 DNA is TGTGCCAGCTCTTACGGGACAGGGGTTTCCCAAGAGACCCAGTACTTC. Full variable domain (missing parts from reference TRBV18 and TRBJ2-5): NAGVMQNPRHLVRRRGQEARLRCSPMKGHSHVYWYRQLPEEGLKFMVYLQKENIIDESGMPKERFSAEFPKEGPSILRIQQVVRGDSAAYFCASSYGTGVSQETQYFGPGTRLLVL.

The chain recombines TRBV20-1 with TRBJ2-3; perhaps D is TRBD1 or TRBD2 (5 bases each). Germline loops: CDR1 DFQATT, CDR2 SNEGSKA (reference sequence). The CDR3 extends over 10 amino acids. The germline V and J ends were trimmed by 6 bases and 8 bases, with 9 bases remaining between them. Written as DNA, the CDR3 is TGCAGTGCCTGGGGGTTTACGCAGTATTTT. It translates to CSAWGFTQYF.

This chain connects TRBV6-1 to TRBJ2-7; 12 bases map to TRBD2. CDR1 MNHNS and CDR2 SASEGT come from the germline V gene. V was clipped by 1 base and J by 2 bases; unmatched bases: 0. The CDR3 runs 15 residues. The CDR3 bases are TGTGCCAGCAGTGAAGGGACTAGCGGGGCCTACGAGCAGTACTTC. This gives the protein CASSEGTSGAYEQYF.

The table lists this clone with many counts. This clone may be a read error of a much larger clone one base away. Distinct nucleotide sequences in the sample also encode this CDR3. This chain joins TRBV30 and TRBJ2-7; D is unclear. There are 14 residues in the CDR3. V lost 0 bases, J lost 3 bases, and 12 bases lay in between. Germline CDR1 is GTSNPN and CDR2 is SVGIG (reference sequence). The CDR3 loop reads CAWSVPQVSYEQYF. In DNA, the CDR3 is TGTGCCTGGAGTGTACCGCAGGTTAGCTACGAGCAGTACTTC.

This clone counts as medium-sized. J is TRBJ2-3 and V is TRBV6-2 or TRBV6-3; D is uncertain. V was trimmed by 5 bases and J by 0 bases, leaving 12 bases between them. The length of the CDR3 is 15 residues. Germline values: CDR1 MNHEY, CDR2 SVGEGT. The CDR3: CASSRRRRSTDTQYF. The CDR3 nucleotides read TGTGCCAGCAGTAGGCGGCGGCGAAGCACAGATACGCAGTATTTT.

There are many counts of this clone. This rearrangement joins TRBV5-4 to TRBJ2-1, with 8 bases lining up with TRBD1. V shed 2 bases and J 2 bases; nucleotides not matched to a gene: 3. Germline CDR1 is SGHNT and CDR2 is YYREEE (reference sequence). The CDR3 extends over 15 amino acids. CDR3 in DNA: TGTGCCAGCAGCTTTGGACAGGGCCCCTACAATGAGCAGTTCTTC. Translation gives CASSFGQGPYNEQFF.

The J gene is TRBJ2-7, the V gene TRBV7-7, with 9 bases fitting TRBD2. The V gene's germline CDR1 is SSHAT and CDR2 FNYEAQ (reference sequence). The CDR3 runs 15 residues. Here the CDR3 reads CATEEREDLSYEQYV. CDR3 nucleotide sequence: TGTGCTACGGAGGAGCGGGAGGACCTCTCCTACGAGCAGTACGTC.

This clone qualifies as medium-sized. J is TRBJ2-5 and V is TRBV6-6; 9 bases agree with TRBD2. The CDR3 has 17 amino acids. Germline V CDR1 and CDR2: MNHNY, SVGAGI (reference sequence). The V gene end was trimmed by 0 bases and the J gene end by 10 bases; junction bases not matched to a gene: 15. The CDR3 DNA reads as TGTGCCAGCAGTTACTCGGCTAGCGGGGTCTTAAGGATAAACCAGTACTTC. This sequence encodes CASSYSASGVLRINQYF.

This clone occurred a few times. V usage is TRBV10-3 and J usage is TRBJ1-2; D ambiguous. V was trimmed by 7 bases and J by 5 bases, leaving 14 bases between them. The V gene's germline CDR1 is ENHRY and CDR2 SYGVKD. The CDR3 runs 13 residues. In nucleotides, the CDR3 is TGTGCCATCATCGTGCGGGGTCTATATGGCTACACCTTC. This codes for CAIIVRGLYGYTF.

In its sample, this clone was seen many times. The chain couples TRBV5-1 to TRBJ2-5; no clear D. The germline CDR1 and CDR2 sequences are SGHRS and YFSETQ. V was pared by 4 bases and J by 2 bases, with 12 bases between. The CDR3 sequence is 14 residues long. The DNA of the CDR3 is TGCGCCAGCAGCAACGATTGGCGGCAAGAGACCCAGTACTTC. Encoded protein: CASSNDWRQETQYF.

On this clone itself: Mismatch with germline at one junction end may stem from a read error. The chain has TRBV9 and TRBJ2-5; tentative D call: TRBD2 (5 bases). This CDR3 has 17 residues. The germline V gene has CDR1 SGDLS and CDR2 YYNGEE. The CDR3 nucleotides read TGTGCCAGCAGCGTAGGTTTAGAGAGGGAGTACCAAGATACCCAGTACTTC. As protein: CASSVGLEREYQDTQYF.

This clone was recorded at least ten times. The V and J genes are TRBV20-1 and TRBJ1-5; D is ambiguous. CDR3 length: 16 amino acids. CDR1 is DFQATT and CDR2 is SNEGSKA in the germline V gene (reference sequence). V was shortened by 5 bases and J by 0 bases, with 17 bases between the two germline ends. The CDR3 DNA reads TGCAGTGCTCTCATACCAGCGATGTATAGCAATCAGCCCCAGCATTTT. As protein: CSALIPAMYSNQPQHF.

As to this clone: A much bigger clone sits one base away, suggesting this may be a read error. The chain recombines TRBV14 with TRBJ1-6; no definite D call. The CDR3 sequence is 12 residues long. Germline V gene lookup returns CDR1 SGHDN and CDR2 FVKESK. CDR3 bases: TGTGCCAACAGCCGCCGTAATTCACCCCTCCACTTT. Its translation is CANSRRNSPLHF.

In this sample, this clone turned up many times. This chain joins TRBV9 and TRBJ1-1; 8 positions match TRBD1. The CDR3 length is 18 residues. CDR1 and CDR2 (germline): SGDLS, YYNGEE. The ends lost 0 bases at V and 2 bases at J; junction bases unmatched: 12. DNA for the CDR3: TGTGCCAGCAGCGTAGGAGGCCCCCGGACAGGGCCAAACACTGAAGCTTTCTTT. It translates to CASSVGGPRTGPNTEAFF.

In this sample, this clone turned up many times. A read error may explain this, as a much larger clone is one base away. Other DNA variants within this sample encode the same CDR3. The gene calls are TRBV20-1 and TRBJ2-7; weak D call: TRBD1 (6 bases). Germline V gene lookup returns CDR1 DFQATT and CDR2 SNEGSKA (reference sequence). The CDR3 length is 13 residues. CDR3 sequence reads: CSADRDTSYEQYF. CDR3 DNA: TGCAGCGCTGACCGGGACACATCCTACGAGCAGTACTTC.

This clone turned up a few times. The chain couples TRBV5-6 to TRBJ2-7; perhaps D is TRBD1 or TRBD2 (6 bases each). Trimming took off 5 bases at V and 6 bases at J, with 18 bases between the two ends. The germline V gene encodes CDR1 SGHDT and CDR2 YYEEEE. There are 14 residues in the CDR3. Here the CDR3 DNA reads TGTGCCAGCAGTTCGGAGGGGACACCCGGCGAGCAGTACGTC. The encoded protein is CASSSEGTPGEQYV.

Points on this clone: Because it lacks the conserved phenylalanine or tryptophan at the end, this CDR3 is likely a read error. Because the CDR3's place on the DNA is in doubt, the DNA is left out and the CDR3 is given as listed by TCRdb. The chain employs TRBV14 and TRBJ1-3. Germline assignment: CDR1 SGHDN and CDR2 FVKESK. The CDR3 has 8 residues if both end residues are counted. CDR3 residues: CASSQGTL.

The table lists this clone with many counts. This chain connects TRBV7-2 to TRBJ2-1, with a tentative D call TRBD1 (6 bases). V lost 5 bases and J 9 bases, leaving 20 bases between the germline ends. Germline lookup yields CDR1 SGHTA and CDR2 FQGNSA. The CDR3 is 15 residues long. The CDR3 region has the DNA TGTGCCAGCAGCCAATCCGGGACAATTCCGATTGAGCAGTTCTTC. Translating it yields CASSQSGTIPIEQFF.

At least ten counts were recorded for this clone. The chain is built from TRBV7-2 and TRBJ1-3; D ambiguous. Per the germline V gene, CDR1 is SGHTA and CDR2 is FQGNSA. The CDR3 loop spans 15 amino acids. The V and J ends lost 1 base and 2 bases respectively, with 9 bases between them. The CDR3, as DNA: TGTGCCAGCAGCTTAGATCGGAGAACTGGAAACACCATATATTTT. This encodes CASSLDRRTGNTIYF.

Sample share makes this clone medium-sized. Distinct nucleotide sequences in the sample also encode this CDR3. J is TRBJ2-3 and V is TRBV28; D is unclear. The germline V gene has CDR1 MDHEN and CDR2 SYDVKM. Trimming took off 10 bases at V and 2 bases at J, with 10 bases between the two ends. CDR3 size: 12 residues. Written as DNA, the CDR3 is TGTGCCACTTTAACCCTCACAGATACGCAGTATTTT. This codes for CATLTLTDTQYF.

This clone was seen many times. The gene calls are TRBV18 and TRBJ1-1; 7 positions agree with TRBD1. J gave up 1 base and V 4 bases, and 9 bases lay outside the gene matches. The CDR3 loop spans 16 amino acids. Germline V gives CDR1 KGHSH, CDR2 LQKENI. CDR3 DNA: TGTGCCAGCTCACTCAGACAGGGCCGAGGGAACACTGAAGCTTTCTTT. It codes for CASSLRQGRGNTEAFF.

Within the sample, this clone is medium-sized. Written as DNA, the CDR3 is TGTGCCAGCAGCTTACAAGGAACAGGGAGATCACCCCTCCACTTT. This encodes CASSLQGTGRSPLHF. The rearrangement joins TRBV7-2 to TRBJ1-6; D is perhaps TRBD1 (6 bases). V lost 2 bases, J lost 10 bases, and 15 bases lay in between. Germline CDR1 and CDR2: SGHTA and FQGNSA. The CDR3 length is 15 residues. Based on the CDR3 plus reference TRBV7-2 and TRBJ1-6, the full variable domain is GAGVSQSPSNKVTEKGKDVELRCDPISGHTALYWYRQSLGQGLEFLIYFQGNSAPDKSGLPSDRFSAERTGGSVSTLTIQRTQQEDSAVYLCASSLQGTGRSPLHFGNGTRLTVT.

About this clone itself: One base away lies a much larger clone, so this may be a sequencing read error. The same CDR3 arises from other DNA sequences in this sample as well. The rearrangement joins TRBV15 to TRBJ2-3; no firm D call. The CDR3 extends over 14 amino acids. Germline-derived CDR1 and CDR2 are LNHNV and YYDKDF (reference sequence). The CDR3 is CATSRRPPEDTQYF. In DNA form, the CDR3 reads TGTGCCACCAGCAGGCGCCCTCCCGAAGATACTCAGTATTTT.

This clone is medium-sized. This chain links TRBV6-1 with TRBJ1-1, with a weak D call TRBD1 (5 bases). Trimming took off 6 bases at V and 5 bases at J, with 16 bases between the two ends. Germline assignment: CDR1 MNHNS and CDR2 SASEGT. The CDR3 runs to 14 residues. The CDR3 bases are TGTGCCAGCAGCTTCAGGGCTGGGGTGACTGAAGCTTTCTTT. Protein product: CASSFRAGVTEAFF.

Sample share makes this clone medium-sized. This sequence joins TRBV7-9 and TRBJ2-7; D is possibly TRBD1 or TRBD2 (7 bases each). The CDR3 totals 17 residues. The V gene lost 5 bases and the J gene lost 4 bases, with 24 bases spanning the gap. Per the germline V gene, CDR1 is SEHNR and CDR2 is FQNEAQ (reference sequence). CDR3 sequence (DNA): TGTGCCAGCAGCGTATACAGGGGAGGGGGCCCACCTTACGAGCAGTACTTC. Protein sequence: CASSVYRGGGPPYEQYF.

As to this clone: Mismatch with germline at one junction end may stem from a read error. V usage is TRBV9 and J usage is TRBJ1-3; TRBD1 might be the D (6 bases). The CDR3 runs to 17 residues. Germline values: CDR1 SGDLS, CDR2 YYNGEE. CDR3 nucleotides: TGTGCCAGCAGCGCGACAACAGGGCTAAACTCTGGAGACACCATATATTTT. The encoded protein is CASSATTGLNSGDTIYF.

This clone was found many times. V usage is TRBV30 and J usage is TRBJ1-1; D perhaps matches TRBD1 (5 bases). Trimming took off 3 bases at V and 1 base at J, with 9 bases between the two ends. This CDR3 has 13 residues. Germline CDR1 GTSNPN, CDR2 SVGIG (reference sequence). The CDR3 DNA reads as TGTGCCTGGAGCCGTCAGGGGAACACTGAAGCTTTCTTT. Translated, it gives CAWSRQGNTEAFF.

CDR3 sequence reads: CASSFRGAGEQYF. CDR3 nucleotide sequence: TGTGCCAGCAGCTTTCGGGGGGCGGGTGAGCAGTACTTC. The chain links TRBV7-9 to TRBJ2-7, with D maybe TRBD2 (7 bases). Looked up from germline, CDR1 is SEHNR and CDR2 is FQNEAQ (reference sequence). V was cut by 3 bases and J by 7 bases, with 13 bases left in between. This CDR3 comprises 13 residues.

This clone was recorded at least ten times. The V call is TRBV9, the J call TRBJ2-1; 9 bases line up with TRBD2. The CDR3 covers 17 residues. In germline, CDR1 is SGDLS, CDR2 YYNGEE. V dropped 4 bases and J dropped 5; count of bases not matched to a gene: 13. This chain's CDR3 is CASSRKAGGRGNNEQFF. CDR3 sequence (DNA): TGTGCCAGCAGCCGAAAAGCCGGCGGGAGGGGTAACAATGAGCAGTTCTTC.